This TCR beta chain was captured in a study of blood T cell repertoires in COVID-19. About the study: Acute and convalescent COVID-19 specimens originated in the United States, Italy and Spain. The cDNA or gDNA used as material had been derived from T cells, B-cell-depleted T cells, or PBMCs.

In the authors' methods: The assay estimated nucleated cells by amplifying reference gene primers. The assay was immunoSEQ multiplex PCR, and TCRdb's table has in-frame clones only and misses some. That table supplies the V and J calls and clone size; D and trimming were determined from the DNA. The sample holds around 100,000 clones; almost 80% are singletons and the top ten take less than 35%. The TCR originated in a man in his 70s with active or convalescent COVID-19. The sample consisted of peripheral blood.

CDR3 sequence reads: CASSFPGGRNEQYF. The CDR3 DNA sequence: TGTGCCAGCAGCTTCCCAGGGGGTAGGAACGAGCAGTACTTC. The chain has TRBV11-2 and TRBJ2-7; 7 bases fit TRBD1. The trim removed 3 bases at V and 5 bases at J, leaving 7 bases unmatched. CDR1 is SGHAT and CDR2 is FQNNGV in the germline V gene. The CDR3 is 14 residues long. Filled out from reference TRBV11-2 and TRBJ2-7, the complete variable domain reads EAGVAQSPRYKIIEKRQSVAFWCNPISGHATLYWYQQILGQGPKLLIQFQNNGVVDDSQLPKDRFSAERLKGVDSTLKIQPAKLEDSAVYLCASSFPGGRNEQYFGPGTRLTVT.